A single sample is the source of the 6 T cell receptor beta chains below, sequenced in a study of T cells after yellow fever vaccination. TCRdb re-called the 5' RACE reads with MiXCR, one entry per CDR3 protein. Seen here are about 340,000 distinct CDR3 sequences, 3.5% to 4.5% observed once, and the top ten hold less than 25%. Source: PBMCs, taken 5 days after the yellow fever booster vaccination. These receptor sequences come from a man aged 18 to 30 who received the YFV17D yellow fever vaccine.

This clonotype was recorded a few times. The chain couples TRBV5-4 to TRBJ1-4; D remains ambiguous. Germline V lookup: CDR1 SGHNT, CDR2 YYREEE (reference sequence). With 4 bases removed from V and 5 bases from J, the gap between germline ends came to 18 bases. The CDR3 runs to 16 residues. CDR3 loop: CASSPGEAHVNEKLFF. CDR3 nucleotide sequence: TGTGCCAGCAGCCCCGGGGAAGCTCACGTAAATGAAAAACTGTTTTTT.

The chain uses TRBV19 and TRBJ1-6, with TRBD1 matching 7 bases. Germline loops: CDR1 LNHDA, CDR2 SQIVND (reference sequence). This CDR3 spans 14 amino acids. The V gene end was trimmed by 3 bases and the J gene end by 9 bases; junction bases not matched to a gene: 5. CDR3 region: CASSIGQGGSPLHF. The DNA of the CDR3 is TGTGCCAGTAGTATCGGGCAGGGGGGTTCACCCCTCCACTTT.

This clonotype has just one count. This chain links TRBV11-2 with TRBJ2-5; D gene ambiguous. V was shortened by 5 bases and J by 0 bases, with 13 bases between the two germline ends. CDR3 size: 15 residues. Germline lookup yields CDR1 SGHAT and CDR2 FQNNGV. This CDR3 reads CASSVRGVDQETQYF. DNA for the CDR3: TGTGCCAGCAGCGTCCGAGGTGTCGACCAAGAGACCCAGTACTTC.

The chain carries TRBV6-4 and TRBJ1-5; D is uncertain. From germline, CDR1 is MRHNA and CDR2 SNTAGT. V was trimmed by 8 bases and J by 1 base, leaving 18 bases between them. The CDR3 has 16 residues. The CDR3 DNA sequence: TGTGCCAGCGGCTCCCCAGGAGGCCGGAGCAATCAGCCCCAGCATTTT. Its protein product is CASGSPGGRSNQPQHF.

This clonotype has more than one count but fewer than ten. This chain links TRBV15 with TRBJ2-2, with 7 nucleotides matching TRBD1. The V gene end was trimmed by 3 bases and the J gene end by 5 bases; junction bases not matched to a gene: 6. The CDR3 is 15 amino acids. In germline, CDR1 is LNHNV, CDR2 YYDKDF (reference sequence). The CDR3 DNA is TGTGCCACCAGCAGGACAGGGAGTGAAACCGGGGAGCTGTTTTTT. It yields the protein CATSRTGSETGELFF.

The table lists this clonotype with many counts. The chain combines TRBV28 with TRBJ1-5; D unclear. Trimming took 3 bases from V and 2 from J, leaving 11 bases between them. Looked up from germline, CDR1 is MDHEN and CDR2 is SYDVKM. The CDR3 sequence is 15 residues long. The CDR3 here is CASSLAQERNQPQHF. CDR3 DNA sequence: TGTGCCAGCAGTTTGGCGCAGGAACGCAATCAGCCCCAGCATTTT.